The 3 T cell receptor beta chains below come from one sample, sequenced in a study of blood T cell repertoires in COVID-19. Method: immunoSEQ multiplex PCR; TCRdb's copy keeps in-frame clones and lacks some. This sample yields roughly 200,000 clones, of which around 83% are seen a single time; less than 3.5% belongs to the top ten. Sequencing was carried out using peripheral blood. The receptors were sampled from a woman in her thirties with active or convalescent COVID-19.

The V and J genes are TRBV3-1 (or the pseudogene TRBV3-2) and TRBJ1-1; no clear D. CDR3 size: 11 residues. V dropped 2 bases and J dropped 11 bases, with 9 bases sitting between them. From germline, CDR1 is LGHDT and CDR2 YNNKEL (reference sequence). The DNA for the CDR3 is TGTGCCAGCAGCCAATCCGGGTGGGCTTTCTTT. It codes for CASSQSGWAFF.

The CDR3 spells CASSLPDRVSGQPQHF. The DNA for the CDR3 is TGTGCCAGTAGCCTTCCCGACAGGGTCTCGGGTCAGCCCCAGCATTTT. This chain links TRBV19 with TRBJ1-5; 7 nucleotides align to TRBD1. CDR1 and CDR2 (germline): LNHDA, SQIVND (reference sequence). Trimming cost V 6 bases and J 6 bases; bases outside gene matches: 14. The CDR3 is 16 amino acids. Filled out from reference TRBV19 and TRBJ1-5, the complete variable domain reads DGGITQSPKYLFRKEGQNVTLSCEQNLNHDAMYWYRQDPGQGLRLIYYSQIVNDFQKGDIAEGYSVSREKKESFPLTVTSAQKNPTAFYLCASSLPDRVSGQPQHFGDGTRLSIL.

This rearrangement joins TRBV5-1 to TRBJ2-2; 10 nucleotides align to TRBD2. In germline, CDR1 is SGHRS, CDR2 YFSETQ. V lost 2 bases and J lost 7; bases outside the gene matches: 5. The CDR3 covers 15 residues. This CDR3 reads CASSFTSGVSGELFF. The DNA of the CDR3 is TGCGCCAGCAGCTTTACTAGCGGGGTTAGCGGGGAGCTGTTTTTT.